The 15 T cell receptor beta chains below come from one sample, sequenced in a study of T cell responses to AZD1222 COVID-19 vaccine. Libraries were prepared by immunoSEQ multiplex PCR; TCRdb keeps only in-frame clonotypes and omits some of them. The sample has tens of thousands of clones, 88% seen once. The input for sequencing was peripheral blood, taken on day 0 of AZD1222 vaccination. Every receptor here comes from an adult in good health.

The chain carries TRBV30 and TRBJ1-5; TRBD1 might be the D (5 bases). The CDR3 is made up of 13 amino acids. Germline V gene data show CDR1 as GTSNPN and CDR2 as SVGIG (reference sequence). V lost 3 bases and J lost 5, with 11 bases in between. CDR3 bases: TGTGCCTGGAGGGAAGGGGATTATCAGCCCCAGCATTTT. Its protein product is CAWREGDYQPQHF.

A few counts support this clone. The V gene is TRBV30, the J gene TRBJ1-5; 7 bases map to TRBD1. Unmatched junction bases numbered 6, after V lost 5 bases and J lost 2 bases. CDR3 length: 14 amino acids. Germline CDR1 reads GTSNPN; CDR2 reads SVGIG (reference sequence). The CDR3 DNA follows: TGTGCCTGGGCGACAGGGAATCGCAATCAGCCCCAGCATTTT. Protein product: CAWATGNRNQPQHF.

V gene TRBV6-5 combines with J gene TRBJ2-2, with 10 bases lining up with TRBD2. This CDR3 is 15 amino acids long. Germline-derived CDR1 and CDR2 are MNHEY and SVGAGI. V was clipped by 6 bases and J by 6 bases; unmatched bases: 7. CDR3 protein: CASRALAGSAGELFF. The CDR3 region has the DNA TGTGCCAGCAGAGCACTAGCGGGATCGGCCGGGGAGCTGTTTTTT.

This sequence joins TRBV9 and TRBJ2-1; no reliable D call. Germline loops: CDR1 SGDLS, CDR2 YYNGEE. The CDR3 runs 18 residues. Trimming took off 0 bases at V and 0 bases at J, with 16 bases between the two ends. The CDR3 here is CASSVDPSGPSSYNEQFF. In DNA, the CDR3 is TGTGCCAGCAGCGTAGATCCCTCGGGCCCCAGCTCCTACAATGAGCAGTTCTTC.

This chain joins TRBV2 and TRBJ1-2; a weak D match, TRBD1 (5 bases). The CDR3 totals 14 residues. CDR1 and CDR2 from the germline V gene are SNHLY and FYNNEI. V was cut by 4 bases and J by 4 bases, with 13 bases left in between. The CDR3, as DNA: TGTGCCAGCAGTGTCCAGGGATTCACCTATGGCTACACCTTC. Its translation: CASSVQGFTYGYTF.

This clone has a single count. The gene calls are TRBV15 and TRBJ2-3; possible D gene TRBD1, 5 bases. CDR1 is LNHNV, CDR2 YYDKDF, per germline (reference sequence). Trimming removed 4 bases from V and 0 bases from J, with 14 bases in between. The CDR3 is 16 amino acids. The CDR3 reads CATSIGLQASTDTQYF. The CDR3 DNA follows: TGTGCCACCAGCATAGGGCTACAGGCTAGCACAGATACGCAGTATTTT.

This chain uses TRBV3-1 (or the pseudogene TRBV3-2) with TRBJ1-1; D remains ambiguous. This CDR3 region has 12 residues. Deletions cut 1 base from V and 4 bases from J, with 4 bases between. Germline values: CDR1 LGHDT, CDR2 YNNKEL (reference sequence). CDR3 DNA: TGTGCCAGCAGCCAAGGGGGCACTGAAGCTTTCTTT. This gives the protein CASSQGGTEAFF.

V usage is TRBV11-3 and J usage is TRBJ2-3; D is unresolved. This CDR3 comprises 12 residues. The V and J ends lost 1 base and 11 bases respectively, with 10 bases between them. Germline lookup yields CDR1 SGHNT and CDR2 YENEEA. The DNA for the CDR3 is TGTGCCAGCAGCTTAGCGGGTTCGAGGCAGTATTTT. Its translation is CASSLAGSRQYF.

The V gene is TRBV5-6, the J gene TRBJ2-7; 7 bases map to TRBD1. The V and J ends lost 2 bases and 2 bases, in that order; junction bases with no gene match: 7. The CDR3 covers 15 residues. In germline, CDR1 is SGHDT, CDR2 YYEEEE. The CDR3: CASSFGGGTAYEQYF. The CDR3 DNA sequence: TGTGCCAGCAGCTTTGGCGGTGGGACAGCCTACGAGCAGTACTTC.

The table lists this clone with a few counts. This sequence joins TRBV10-3 and TRBJ2-2, with D possibly matching TRBD2 (7 bases). Germline V gene lookup returns CDR1 ENHRY and CDR2 SYGVKD. The CDR3 has 15 amino acids. V lost 6 bases and J 6 bases, leaving 17 bases between the germline ends. CDR3 sequence: CAISGGRVQAGELFF. The CDR3 DNA follows: TGTGCCATCAGCGGGGGGCGAGTTCAGGCCGGGGAGCTGTTTTTT.

The chain combines TRBV5-4 with TRBJ2-2; D gene unclear. Deletions cut 6 bases from V and 1 base from J, with 7 bases between. The length of the CDR3 is 13 residues. The V gene's germline CDR1 is SGHNT and CDR2 YYREEE (reference sequence). The DNA of the CDR3 is TGTGCCAGCACCCAGCGGAACACCGGGGAGCTGTTTTTT. Protein product: CASTQRNTGELFF. Full variable domain (rest looked up from reference TRBV5-4 and TRBJ2-2): ETGVTQSPTHLIKTRGQQVTLRCSSQSGHNTVSWYQQALGQGPQFIFQYYREEENGRGNFPPRFSGLQFPNYSSELNVNALELDDSALYLCASTQRNTGELFFGEGSRLTVL.

The table lists this clone with a few counts. This sequence joins TRBV19 and TRBJ1-5; perhaps TRBD1 as D (5 bases). Looked up from germline, CDR1 is LNHDA and CDR2 is SQIVND (reference sequence). The CDR3 spans 15 residues. Trimming removed 1 base at V and 5 bases at J, with 12 bases between. CDR3 in DNA: TGTGCCAGTAGTATAGCAGGGAATTTAGATCAGCCCCAGCATTTT. It yields the protein CASSIAGNLDQPQHF. The full variable domain, its missing parts supplied by reference TRBV19 and TRBJ1-5, is DGGITQSPKYLFRKEGQNVTLSCEQNLNHDAMYWYRQDPGQGLRLIYYSQIVNDFQKGDIAEGYSVSREKKESFPLTVTSAQKNPTAFYLCASSIAGNLDQPQHFGDGTRLSIL.

By frequency in the sample, this clone is medium-sized. V and J are TRBV6-1 and TRBJ2-3, with 11 bases identical to TRBD2. The CDR3 totals 18 residues. Germline assignment: CDR1 MNHNS and CDR2 SASEGT. V lost 2 bases, J lost 2 bases, and 9 bases stayed unmatched. The CDR3 region has the DNA TGTGCCAGCAGTGAATCTGGTCTGGGACTAGCGGCCACAGATACGCAGTATTTT. Its protein product is CASSESGLGLAATDTQYF.

This clone has just one count. This chain links TRBV24-1 with TRBJ1-2; D might be TRBD1 (6 bases). V shed 4 bases and J shed 4 bases, with 9 bases lying between them. The CDR3 totals 13 residues. The germline V gene has CDR1 KGHDR and CDR2 SFDVKD. CDR3 region: CATSEGAAYGYTF. CDR3 nucleotide sequence: TGTGCCACCAGTGAGGGGGCAGCCTATGGCTACACCTTC.

The chain has TRBV24-1 and TRBJ2-3; possibly TRBD2 for D (5 bases). Trimming took 9 bases from V and 2 from J, leaving 17 bases between them. CDR1 is KGHDR and CDR2 is SFDVKD in the germline V gene. This CDR3 has 15 amino acids. The CDR3: CATQEREIVTDTQYF. Written as DNA, the CDR3 is TGTGCCACCCAAGAGAGGGAGATTGTCACAGATACGCAGTATTTT.